This passage covers 27 T cell receptor beta chains from one sample sequenced in a study of T cell responses to AZD1222 COVID-19 vaccine. Here immunoSEQ multiplex PCR was the method, and the copy in TCRdb shows in-frame clones only, minus some. This table has around 100,000 clones, about 86% appearing once. The starting material was peripheral blood, obtained on day 0 of AZD1222 vaccination. The receptors originated from an adult in good health.

J is TRBJ1-1 and V is TRBV6-5; possibly TRBD1 for D (6 bases). V gave up 7 bases and J gave up 5 bases, with 11 bases separating them. The CDR3 has 12 residues. CDR1 is MNHEY, CDR2 SVGAGI, per germline. For the CDR3, the DNA is TGTGCCAGCACGGGGGCGGGTACTGAAGCTTTCTTT. It translates to CASTGAGTEAFF.

The genes are TRBV5-6 and TRBJ1-2, with D possibly matching TRBD1 (5 bases). V was shortened by 4 bases and J by 3 bases, with 7 bases between the two germline ends. The CDR3 contains 12 residues. The germline V gene encodes CDR1 SGHDT and CDR2 YYEEEE. The CDR3: CASSGGYYGYTF. The DNA of the CDR3 is TGTGCCAGCAGCGGGGGGTACTATGGCTACACCTTC.

The CDR3 DNA is TGTGCCAGCAGCTTGGCCGCGGGGCAGGTCTATAATTCACCCCTCCACTTT. Amino acids: CASSLAAGQVYNSPLHF. The gene calls are TRBV5-4 and TRBJ1-6; the D gene is possibly TRBD1 (5 bases). The CDR3 contains 17 residues. Trimming shortened V by 0 bases and J by 3 bases, and 13 bases separated the two germline ends. Per germline, CDR1 SGHNT and CDR2 YYREEE (reference sequence).

In the case of this clone: One end of the junction does not line up with germline, which may come from a read error. The chain has TRBV7-7 and TRBJ2-5, with 7 bases matching TRBD1. This CDR3 is built from 14 residues. CDR1 is SSHAT, CDR2 FNYEAQ, per germline (reference sequence). CDR3 in DNA: TGTGCTAGCAGCCTACAAACAGGGGAAGAGACCCAGTACTTC. This gives the protein CASSLQTGEETQYF. Complete variable domain (other parts from reference TRBV7-7 and TRBJ2-5): GAGVSQSPRYKVTKRGQDVTLRCDPISSHATLYWYQQALGQGPEFLTYFNYEAQPDKSGLPSDRFSAERPEGSISTLTIQRTEQRDSAMYRCASSLQTGEETQYFGPGTRLLVL.

V is TRBV11-2 and J is TRBJ2-1; TRBD2 agrees at 11 bases. Germline CDR1 and CDR2: SGHAT and FQNNGV. The CDR3 has 14 amino acids. Losses at the gene ends were 5 bases for V and 8 bases for J; bases not matched to a gene: 5. The CDR3 spells CASSDSGGGDEQFF. For the CDR3, the DNA is TGTGCCAGCAGCGATAGCGGGGGGGGCGATGAGCAGTTCTTC.

This clone was seen only a few times. The chain combines TRBV2 with TRBJ1-2, with 9 bases lining up with TRBD1. The CDR3 extends over 16 amino acids. Germline CDR1 reads SNHLY; CDR2 reads FYNNEI. V lost 7 bases, J lost 4 bases, and 13 bases stayed unmatched. This CDR3 reads CASTPGTGTLGYGYTF. The CDR3 DNA reads as TGTGCCAGCACCCCCGGGACAGGGACTCTAGGCTATGGCTACACCTTC.

CDR3 amino acids: CASSPLGTANTEAFF. The DNA of the CDR3 is TGTGCCAGCTCACCCCTAGGGACGGCGAACACTGAAGCTTTCTTT. The J gene is TRBJ1-1, the V gene TRBV18; weak D call: TRBD1 (5 bases). CDR3 length equals 15 residues. Germline lookup yields CDR1 KGHSH and CDR2 LQKENI. V shed 3 bases and J shed 1 base, with 12 bases lying between them.

The gene calls are TRBV7-2 and TRBJ2-3, with no clear D. Trimming left V 1 base short and J 4 bases short, with 6 bases between. The CDR3 is 13 amino acids. CDR1 and CDR2 from the germline V gene are SGHTA and FQGNSA. CDR3: CASSLDSPDTQYF. CDR3 in DNA: TGTGCCAGCAGCTTAGATAGCCCAGATACGCAGTATTTT. The whole variable domain, remainder taken from reference TRBV7-2 and TRBJ2-3, is GAGVSQSPSNKVTEKGKDVELRCDPISGHTALYWYRQSLGQGLEFLIYFQGNSAPDKSGLPSDRFSAERTGGSVSTLTIQRTQQEDSAVYLCASSLDSPDTQYFGPGTRLTVL.

The CDR3 region has the DNA TGTGCCAGCAGCCGAGTGGCGGCAGGGGGCCGTGGCTACACCTTC. Translation gives CASSRVAAGGRGYTF. The genes are TRBV7-9 and TRBJ1-2, with 8 bases aligning to TRBD1. The V gene end was trimmed by 5 bases and the J gene end by 7 bases; junction bases not matched to a gene: 12. This CDR3 region has 15 residues. The germline gives CDR1 SEHNR, CDR2 FQNEAQ (reference sequence).

The V gene is TRBV18, the J gene TRBJ1-1, with D uncertain. Germline loops: CDR1 KGHSH, CDR2 LQKENI. V was shortened by 8 bases and J by 1 base, with 17 bases between the two germline ends. This CDR3 spans 15 amino acids. The CDR3 sequence is CASTQSPIPNTEAFF. CDR3 nucleotide sequence: TGTGCCAGCACCCAGTCGCCTATTCCGAACACTGAAGCTTTCTTT.

The CDR3 here is CASSLGDGAYNEQFF. The CDR3, as DNA: TGCGCCAGCAGCTTGGGGGACGGCGCCTACAATGAGCAGTTCTTC. V gene TRBV5-1 combines with J gene TRBJ2-1; D may correspond to TRBD1 or TRBD2 (5 bases each). V gave up 0 bases and J gave up 2 bases, with 9 bases separating them. The CDR3 has 15 residues. CDR1 SGHRS and CDR2 YFSETQ come from the germline V gene.

V is TRBV28 and J is TRBJ1-6; the match to TRBD1 covers 11 bases. CDR1 is MDHEN, CDR2 SYDVKM, per germline. The V segment lost 5 bases and the J segment 8 bases; nucleotides outside the gene matches: 5. This CDR3 contains 15 residues. CDR3 amino acids: CASSQGQGAYSPLHF. CDR3 DNA: TGTGCCAGCAGTCAAGGACAGGGGGCTTATTCACCCCTCCACTTT. The whole variable domain, remainder taken from reference TRBV28 and TRBJ1-6, is DVKVTQSSRYLVKRTGEKVFLECVQDMDHENMFWYRQDPGLGLRLIYFSYDVKMKEKGDIPEGYSVSREKKERFSLILESASTNQTSMYLCASSQGQGAYSPLHFGNGTRLTVT.

The genes are TRBV15 and TRBJ1-3, with D perhaps TRBD1 (6 bases). CDR3 length equals 13 residues. CDR1 LNHNV and CDR2 YYDKDF come from the germline V gene (reference sequence). Trimming took off 4 bases at V and 4 bases at J, with 8 bases between the two ends. The CDR3 loop is CATSTGAGNTIYF. In DNA form, the CDR3 reads TGTGCCACCAGCACAGGGGCGGGAAACACCATATATTTT.

This sequence joins TRBV28 and TRBJ1-3, with TRBD1 as a possible D gene (6 bases). This CDR3 is 14 amino acids long. Trimming removed 6 bases at V and 1 base at J, with 10 bases between. CDR1 MDHEN and CDR2 SYDVKM come from the germline V gene. CDR3 region: CASRIQGSGNTIYF. The CDR3 DNA reads TGTGCCAGCAGAATACAGGGTTCTGGAAACACCATATATTTT.

Here the CDR3 reads CASSLALTGLGYTF. The CDR3, as DNA: TGTGCCAGCAGCTTAGCCCTTACGGGGTTGGGCTACACCTTC. The chain recombines TRBV7-9 with TRBJ1-2, with D hard to call. Germline V gene sequence: CDR1 SEHNR, CDR2 FQNEAQ (reference sequence). The CDR3 is 14 residues long. The V and J ends lost 0 bases and 8 bases respectively, with 13 bases between them.

The chain combines TRBV27 with TRBJ1-2; the D is unclear. The CDR3 totals 16 residues. In germline, CDR1 is MNHEY, CDR2 SMNVEV (reference sequence). V was clipped by 6 bases and J by 6 bases, with 23 bases between them. As DNA, the CDR3 is TGTGCCAGCAGGCACCTAGCCGAAAATCTCGGGGATGGCTACACCTTC. This sequence encodes CASRHLAENLGDGYTF.

This chain links TRBV2 with TRBJ1-2; maybe TRBD1 (5 bases). The CDR3 length is 14 residues. Germline values: CDR1 SNHLY, CDR2 FYNNEI. V was pared by 2 bases and J by 4 bases, with 11 bases between. CDR3 in amino acids: CASSESPGSYGYTF. DNA for the CDR3: TGTGCCAGCAGTGAATCGCCAGGGAGCTATGGCTACACCTTC.

As for this clone: The sample has other DNA sequences that encode this CDR3 too. The V and J genes are TRBV28 and TRBJ2-7; D is ambiguous. Deletions cut 3 bases from V and 3 bases from J, with 9 bases between. This CDR3 spans 13 amino acids. Germline V gene sequence: CDR1 MDHEN, CDR2 SYDVKM. CDR3 sequence (DNA): TGTGCCAGCAGTTTTGGACGCCACTACGAGCAGTACTTC. It specifies CASSFGRHYEQYF.

This rearrangement joins TRBV2 to TRBJ1-2, with D maybe TRBD1 (5 bases). Trimming took off 5 bases at V and 4 bases at J, with 11 bases between the two ends. The germline CDR1 and CDR2 sequences are SNHLY and FYNNEI. The CDR3 runs 13 residues. In DNA, the CDR3 is TGTGCCAGCAGTCCCGATGACAGCTATGGCTACACCTTC. It codes for CASSPDDSYGYTF.

The V gene is TRBV28, the J gene TRBJ1-5; possibly TRBD1 for D (5 bases). CDR1 is MDHEN and CDR2 is SYDVKM in the germline V gene. V was cut by 2 bases and J by 7 bases, with 18 bases left in between. This CDR3 has 16 amino acids. CDR3 coding DNA: TGTGCCAGCAGTTTAGAGTTGTGGGGGATTCTGCAGCCCCAGCATTTT. This sequence encodes CASSLELWGILQPQHF.

The chain carries TRBV24-1 and TRBJ2-3; D is perhaps TRBD2 (5 bases). The CDR3 loop spans 15 amino acids. Germline lookup yields CDR1 KGHDR and CDR2 SFDVKD. V gave up 2 bases and J gave up 1 base, with 9 bases separating them. CDR3 sequence: CATSDYGVGTDTQYF. CDR3 DNA sequence: TGTGCCACCAGTGATTACGGGGTAGGCACAGATACGCAGTATTTT.

The chain combines TRBV5-4 with TRBJ2-1; D may be TRBD2 (6 bases). Germline V CDR1 and CDR2: SGHNT, YYREEE (reference sequence). V lost 3 bases and J lost 9, with 16 bases in between. CDR3 size: 14 residues. The CDR3 spells CASSSVLEGGEQFF. In DNA form, the CDR3 reads TGTGCCAGCAGCTCGGTTCTGGAGGGCGGTGAGCAGTTCTTC.

The chain combines TRBV19 with TRBJ2-7; a possible D gene is TRBD2 (6 bases). The CDR3 spans 17 residues. The V gene's germline CDR1 is LNHDA and CDR2 SQIVND (reference sequence). Trimming took off 5 bases at V and 3 bases at J, with 23 bases between the two ends. In nucleotides, the CDR3 is TGTGCCAGTAGTCCGAGCTGGGGGGTGAGGAACAACTACGAGCAGTACTTC. Protein: CASSPSWGVRNNYEQYF.

The rearrangement joins TRBV24-1 to TRBJ2-5; 7 bases agree with TRBD2. The CDR3 has 16 amino acids. Germline-derived CDR1 and CDR2 are KGHDR and SFDVKD. The trim removed 1 base at V and 2 bases at J, leaving 6 bases unmatched. CDR3 coding DNA: TGTGCCACCAGTGATTTCGGCCCTAGCGGTCAAGAGACCCAGTACTTC. The encoded protein is CATSDFGPSGQETQYF.

The chain is built from TRBV29-1 and TRBJ2-1; a weak D match, TRBD1 (6 bases). The germline gives CDR1 SQVTM, CDR2 ANQGSEA. Deletions cut 4 bases from V and 6 bases from J, with 16 bases between. This CDR3 contains 14 residues. CDR3 coding DNA: TGCAGCGTTGCGACAGGACCCCTCCTCAATGAGCAGTTCTTC. As protein: CSVATGPLLNEQFF.

Concerning this clone itself: An end of the junction differs from the germline gene, which may be a read error. This CDR3 reads CASSLDRAGRGAVISGNTIYF. Written as DNA, the CDR3 is TGTGCTAGCAGCTTAGATCGGGCGGGGAGGGGCGCTGTTATCTCTGGAAACACCATATATTTT. This chain uses TRBV7-7 with TRBJ1-3; perhaps TRBD1 as D (5 bases). Germline V CDR1 and CDR2: SSHAT, FNYEAQ (reference sequence). The CDR3 sequence is 21 residues long. The whole variable domain, remainder taken from reference TRBV7-7 and TRBJ1-3, is GAGVSQSPRYKVTKRGQDVTLRCDPISSHATLYWYQQALGQGPEFLTYFNYEAQPDKSGLPSDRFSAERPEGSISTLTIQRTEQRDSAMYRCASSLDRAGRGAVISGNTIYFGEGSWLTVV.

The chain's CDR3 is CASSLQGTSGALQVDEQFF. DNA for the CDR3: TGCGCCAGCAGCTTGCAAGGGACTAGCGGGGCACTCCAGGTCGATGAGCAGTTCTTC. This chain connects TRBV5-1 to TRBJ2-1; 13 positions match TRBD2. Germline CDR1 SGHRS, CDR2 YFSETQ. The CDR3 loop spans 19 amino acids. Germline trimming cut 1 base from V and 8 bases from J; bases unmatched to any gene: 15.